The entry below describes one TCR beta chain. This sample is drawn from a study of T-cell reconstitution after alpha-beta-depleted transplantation in children. Unique molecular identifiers tagged the TCRbeta library. TCRdb re-called the PCR reads through MiXCR, storing one row per CDR3 protein. The table lists roughly 500,000 distinct CDR3 sequences, roughly 18% of them singletons. Trimming left V 2 bases short and J 0 bases short, with 13 bases between. Germline V gene data show CDR1 as KGHDR and CDR2 as SFDVKD. The CDR3 length is 17 residues. This chain uses TRBV24-1 with TRBJ2-1; no definite D call. The sequencing here drew on PBMCs from the stem cell graft donor, taken from the stem cell graft. This sequence originates from a human donor who donated a stem cell graft to a child with acute lymphoblastic leukemia. The DNA for the CDR3 is TGTGCCACCAGTGATTCACCACAGCGTAGCTCCTACAATGAGCAGTTCTTC. It yields the protein CATSDSPQRSSYNEQFF.